Here is one T cell receptor (beta chain) with its context. Its antigen is as yet unknown. Cells were stimulated nonspecifically with anti-CD3/anti-CD28 magnetic beads. Sorting selected CD4+ T cells upregulating both CD40 ligand and CD69. This sample is part of a study of persistence of HIV-infected CD4 T cells. The CDR3 consists of 14 residues. Points from the study as a whole: TCRbeta richness was lower in CMV- and Gag-responding cells than in anti-CD3/anti-CD28-responding cells. TCR oligoclonality correlated with proviral oligoclonality in the same sorted populations. Antigen-responding cells were enriched for degenerate expanded CDR3beta sequences.

This was the immunoSEQ version 4 assay in survey mode. Profiled with immunoSEQ multiplex PCR; TCRdb holds only in-frame clones, not every one. Of under 45,000 clones in the sample, more than 80% were seen once. This chain links TRBV21-1 with TRBJ1-1; the listed D gene, TRBD1, was not tested against the DNA. TRBV21-1 is annotated as a pseudogene. The specimen was CD4+ T cells sorted from PBMCs after approximately 19-hour stimulation, collected from a patient who received antiretroviral therapy. The sequence came from an adult man with HIV who was CMV-seropositive. The CDR3, as DNA: TGTGCCAGCAGTAAACCCCCGGGCAGGGCTGAAGCTTTCTTT. Its protein is CASSKPPGRAEAFF.